The clone carrying this T cell receptor (beta chain) has only a few counts. Its antigen is not known. This entry is derived from a study of post-analysis software for immune sequencing data. Findings and limits, study-wide: The five TRBV segments detected at higher frequency in patients than in controls included TRBV5-6, TRBV5-1 and TRBV20-1.

The CDR3 consists of 16 residues. The ends were cut back, 6 bases at V and 1 base at J, with 18 bases in the middle. Carried by the TCR beta cDNA libraries were unique molecular identifiers. TCRdb recomputed calls from the PCR reads with MiXCR, one row per CDR3 protein. The data contain about 400,000 distinct CDR3 sequences, around 33% of them singletons. This sequence joins TRBV12-3 or TRBV12-4 and TRBJ1-1; D may be TRBD1 (6 bases). Material for sequencing was blood. This TCR came from a girl between 10 and 17 years old with multiple sclerosis. This CDR3 is CASSRYSGTPNTEAFF. For the CDR3, the DNA is TGTGCCAGCAGCCGTTATTCCGGGACACCGAACACTGAAGCTTTCTTT.